The 2 T cell receptor beta chains reported below all come from one sample, sequenced in a study of cytomegalovirus exposure and HLA in healthy donors. Clones were sequenced by immunoSEQ multiplex PCR, and TCRdb holds only the in-frame ones, with some missing. The sample comprises 200,000 to 300,000 clones, around 91% of which are singletons, and 2.5% to 3.5% rests with the top ten. Sequenced sample: PBMCs. These receptors all come from a woman in her 30s in good health and CMV-seronegative.

The chain joins TRBV27 to TRBJ2-1; D perhaps matches TRBD1 (6 bases). V lost 3 bases, J lost 9 bases, and 15 bases lay in between. Germline V gene data show CDR1 as MNHEY and CDR2 as SMNVEV (reference sequence). This CDR3 spans 14 amino acids. For the CDR3, the DNA is TGTGCCAGCAGTTTTGGGGGCGGAGGAACTGAGCAGTTCTTC. The encoded protein is CASSFGGGGTEQFF.

This clone has just one count. The chain has TRBV5-6 and TRBJ2-5; D may be TRBD2 (6 bases). This CDR3 has 13 amino acids. The V gene's germline CDR1 is SGHDT and CDR2 YYEEEE. Trimming stripped 1 base from V and 4 bases from J, with 8 bases between. CDR3 residues: CASSLSGVETQYF. The CDR3 bases are TGTGCCAGCAGCTTGTCGGGGGTAGAGACCCAGTACTTC.